The T cell receptor beta chain under discussion was sequenced for a study of blood T cell repertoires in COVID-19. Study summary: Acute-phase and convalescent COVID-19 samples originated in the United States, Italy and Spain. PBMCs, B-cell-depleted T cells, or T cells were the source of the cDNA or gDNA that made up the material.

Under the authors' procedure: Reference gene primer amplification in the assay estimated nucleated cell counts. Clones were sequenced by immunoSEQ multiplex PCR, and TCRdb holds only the in-frame ones, with some missing. That table gives V, J and clone size, and the DNA gave D and trimming. The sample yields 250,000 or so clones, about 83% seen once. The sequencing sample was made of peripheral blood. The TCR was taken from a man aged 50 to 59 with acute or convalescent COVID-19.

In DNA, the CDR3 is TGCGCCAGCAGCTCCGACAGGGCGTTGGTGAACACTGAAGCTTTCTTT. Translating it yields CASSSDRALVNTEAFF. The chain has TRBV5-1 and TRBJ1-1; 7 nucleotides match TRBD1. V lost 3 bases, J lost 0 bases, and 8 bases stayed unmatched. The CDR3 spans 16 residues. CDR1 is SGHRS, CDR2 YFSETQ, per germline.